This TCR beta chain stems from a study of cytomegalovirus exposure and HLA in healthy donors. This CDR3 is built from 14 residues. V was pared by 3 bases and J by 8 bases, with 9 bases of the junction left unmatched. Germline loops: CDR1 SGHRS, CDR2 YFSETQ. Only a few counts were recorded for this clone. The protocol was immunoSEQ multiplex PCR, while the TCRdb copy is restricted to in-frame clones and leaves out a portion. This repertoire shows about 160,000 clones, approximately 80% found once; its top ten account for about 2.1%. The specimen was PBMCs. The V gene is TRBV5-1, the J gene TRBJ1-2, with 8 bases that match TRBD1. The clonotype originates from a man aged 25 to 40 in good health and CMV-seropositive. CDR3 loop: CASSSRGPGEGYTF. The CDR3 coding sequence is TGCGCCAGCAGCTCCAGGGGGCCCGGTGAGGGCTACACCTTC.